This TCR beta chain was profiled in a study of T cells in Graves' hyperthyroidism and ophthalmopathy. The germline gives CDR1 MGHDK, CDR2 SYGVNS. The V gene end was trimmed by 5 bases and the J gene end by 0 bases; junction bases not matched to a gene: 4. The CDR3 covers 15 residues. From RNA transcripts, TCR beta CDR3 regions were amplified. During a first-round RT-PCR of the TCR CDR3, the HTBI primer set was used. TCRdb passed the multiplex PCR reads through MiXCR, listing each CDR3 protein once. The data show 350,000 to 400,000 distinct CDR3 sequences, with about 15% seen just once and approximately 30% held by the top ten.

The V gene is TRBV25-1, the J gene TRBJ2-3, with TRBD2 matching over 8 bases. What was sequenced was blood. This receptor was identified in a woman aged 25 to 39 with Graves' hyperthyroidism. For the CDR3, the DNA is TGTGCCAGCAGTCAAGCGGGAGCGAGCACAGATACGCAGTATTTT. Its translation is CASSQAGASTDTQYF.